This TCR beta chain was recovered during a study of identical twins. Template switching added a universal primer binding site, and final cDNA carried unique molecular identifiers. From the 5' RACE reads, TCRdb called clonotypes with MiXCR, one entry per CDR3 protein. The repertoire has 400,000 to 500,000 distinct CDR3 sequences, more than 13% of them found once; the top ten carry more than 0.8%. This clonotype was seen only a few times. Germline V gene data show CDR1 as SGHVS and CDR2 as FQNEAQ. The CDR3 is 14 amino acids. Trimming removed 4 bases from V and 1 base from J, with 8 bases in between. The same sample was also used in a study of yellow fever vaccine responses in identical twins. As that study records: Vaccine-induced T cell responses in twins were reportedly observed to appear partly convergent, partly personalized.

The sample comprised CD4+ T cells sorted from blood. The TCR sequence derives from a woman between 18 and 29 years old in good health. V and J are TRBV7-8 and TRBJ2-1; tentative D call: TRBD1 (5 bases). CDR3 sequence: CASSSGISYNEQFF. CDR3 nucleotides: TGTGCCAGCAGCTCAGGGATTTCCTACAATGAGCAGTTCTTC.